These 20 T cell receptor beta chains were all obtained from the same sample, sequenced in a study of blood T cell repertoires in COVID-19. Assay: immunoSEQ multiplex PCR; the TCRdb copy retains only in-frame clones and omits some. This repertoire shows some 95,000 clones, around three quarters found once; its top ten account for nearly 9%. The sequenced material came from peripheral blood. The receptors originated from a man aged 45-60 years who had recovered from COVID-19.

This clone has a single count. The CDR3 nucleotides read TGTGCCAGTAGTATGCTAGGGGGCGTTAATCAGCCCCAGCATTTT. Translating it yields CASSMLGGVNQPQHF. This chain joins TRBV19 and TRBJ1-5; 7 positions match TRBD1. Germline V gives CDR1 LNHDA, CDR2 SQIVND (reference sequence). This CDR3 is built from 15 residues. V was pared by 3 bases and J by 4 bases, with 6 bases of the junction left unmatched.

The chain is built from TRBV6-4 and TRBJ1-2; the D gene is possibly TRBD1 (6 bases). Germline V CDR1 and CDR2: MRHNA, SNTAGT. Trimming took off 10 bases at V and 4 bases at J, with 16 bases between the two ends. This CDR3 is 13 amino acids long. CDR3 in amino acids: CATAPGEGYGYTF. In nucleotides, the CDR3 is TGTGCCACCGCACCAGGGGAAGGCTATGGCTACACCTTC.

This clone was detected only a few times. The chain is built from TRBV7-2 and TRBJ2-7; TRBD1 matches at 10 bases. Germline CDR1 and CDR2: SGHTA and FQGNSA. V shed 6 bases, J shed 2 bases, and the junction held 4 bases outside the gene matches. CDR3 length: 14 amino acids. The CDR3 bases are TGTGCCAGCAGTTTGGACAGGGGGGCCTACGAGCAGTACTTC. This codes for CASSLDRGAYEQYF.

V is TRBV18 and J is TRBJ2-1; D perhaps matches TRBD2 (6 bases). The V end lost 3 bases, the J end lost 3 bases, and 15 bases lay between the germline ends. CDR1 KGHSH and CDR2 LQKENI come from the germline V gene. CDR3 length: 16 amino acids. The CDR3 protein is CASSPKETSSYNEQFF. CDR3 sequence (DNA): TGTGCCAGCTCACCTAAAGAGACTAGTAGCTACAATGAGCAGTTCTTC.

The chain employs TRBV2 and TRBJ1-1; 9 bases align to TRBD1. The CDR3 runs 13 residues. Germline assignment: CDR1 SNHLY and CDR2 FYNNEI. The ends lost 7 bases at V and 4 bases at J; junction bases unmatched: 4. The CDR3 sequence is CASMKDRGTEAFF. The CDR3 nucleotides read TGTGCCAGCATGAAGGACAGGGGCACTGAAGCTTTCTTT.

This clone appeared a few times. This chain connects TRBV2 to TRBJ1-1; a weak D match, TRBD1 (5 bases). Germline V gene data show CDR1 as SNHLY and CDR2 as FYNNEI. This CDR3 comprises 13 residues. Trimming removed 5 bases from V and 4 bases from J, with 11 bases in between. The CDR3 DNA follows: TGTGCCAGCAGTCAAGGGGAGGGCACTGAAGCTTTCTTT. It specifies CASSQGEGTEAFF. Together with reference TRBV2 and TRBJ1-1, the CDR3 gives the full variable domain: EPEVTQTPSHQVTQMGQEVILRCVPISNHLYFYWYRQILGQKVEFLVSFYNNEISEKSEIFDDQFSVERPDGSNFTLKIRSTKLEDSAMYFCASSQGEGTEAFFGQGTRLTVV.

The CDR3 is CASINQRGANNEQFF. CDR3 nucleotides: TGTGCCAGCATCAACCAGCGGGGGGCTAACAATGAGCAGTTCTTC. The gene calls are TRBV2 and TRBJ2-1, with TRBD2 matching 9 bases. After removal of 7 bases from V and 5 bases from J, the junction contained 9 bases not matched to a gene. This CDR3 contains 15 residues. Germline V CDR1 and CDR2: SNHLY, FYNNEI.

The CDR3 loop reads CASSNRGSGNTIYF. CDR3 nucleotides: TGTGCCAGCAGCAACAGGGGCTCTGGAAACACCATATATTTT. The chain joins TRBV25-1 to TRBJ1-3; the match to TRBD1 covers 7 bases. Looked up from germline, CDR1 is MGHDK and CDR2 is SYGVNS. Trimming removed 6 bases from V and 0 bases from J; junction bases left unmatched: 2. The CDR3 has 14 residues.

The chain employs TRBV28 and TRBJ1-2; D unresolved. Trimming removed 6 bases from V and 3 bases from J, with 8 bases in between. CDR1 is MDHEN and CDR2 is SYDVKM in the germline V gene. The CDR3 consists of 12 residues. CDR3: CASSLPYYGYTF. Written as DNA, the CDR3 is TGTGCCAGCAGCTTACCCTACTATGGCTACACCTTC.

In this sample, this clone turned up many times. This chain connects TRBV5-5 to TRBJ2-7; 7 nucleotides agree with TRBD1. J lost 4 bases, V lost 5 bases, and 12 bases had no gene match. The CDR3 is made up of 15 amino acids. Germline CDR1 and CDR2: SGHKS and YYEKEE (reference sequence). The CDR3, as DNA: TGTGCCAGCAGGCCGGGACAGACAACACGGTACGAGCAGTACTTC. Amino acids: CASRPGQTTRYEQYF.

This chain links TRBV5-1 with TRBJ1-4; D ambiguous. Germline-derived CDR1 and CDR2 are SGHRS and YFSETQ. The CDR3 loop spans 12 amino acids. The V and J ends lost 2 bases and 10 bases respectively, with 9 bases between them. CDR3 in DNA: TGCGCCAGCAGCTTCGAGGGCGGAAAACTGTTTTTT. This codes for CASSFEGGKLFF.

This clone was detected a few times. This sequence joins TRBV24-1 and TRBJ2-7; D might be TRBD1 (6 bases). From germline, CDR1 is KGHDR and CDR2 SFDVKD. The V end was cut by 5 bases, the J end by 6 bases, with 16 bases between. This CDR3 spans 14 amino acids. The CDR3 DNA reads TGTGCCACCAGTGTTTCAGGGGCGCAAGGCGAGCAGTACTTC. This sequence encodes CATSVSGAQGEQYF.

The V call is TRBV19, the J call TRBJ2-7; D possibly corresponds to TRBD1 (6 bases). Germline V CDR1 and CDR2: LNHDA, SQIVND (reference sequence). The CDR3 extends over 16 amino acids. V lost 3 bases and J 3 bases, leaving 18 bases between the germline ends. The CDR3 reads CASSISPQGGFYEQYF. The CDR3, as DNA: TGTGCCAGTAGTATCTCCCCACAGGGTGGGTTCTACGAGCAGTACTTC.

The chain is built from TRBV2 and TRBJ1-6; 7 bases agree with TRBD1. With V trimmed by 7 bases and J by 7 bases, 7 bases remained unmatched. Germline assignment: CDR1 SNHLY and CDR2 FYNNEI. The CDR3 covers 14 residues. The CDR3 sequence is CASTPGQPNSPLHF. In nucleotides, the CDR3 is TGTGCCAGCACTCCGGGACAGCCGAATTCACCCCTCCACTTT.

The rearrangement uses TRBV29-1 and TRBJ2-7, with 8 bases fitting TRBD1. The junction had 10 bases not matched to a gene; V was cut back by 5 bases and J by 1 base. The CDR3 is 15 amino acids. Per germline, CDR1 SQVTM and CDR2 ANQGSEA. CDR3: CSVKSSRGLSYEQYF. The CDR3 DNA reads TGCAGCGTTAAAAGCTCCAGGGGGCTATCCTACGAGCAGTACTTC.

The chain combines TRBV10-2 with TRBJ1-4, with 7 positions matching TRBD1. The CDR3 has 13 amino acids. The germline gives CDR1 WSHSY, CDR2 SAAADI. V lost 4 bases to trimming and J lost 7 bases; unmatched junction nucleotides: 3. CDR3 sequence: CASSATGAEKLFF. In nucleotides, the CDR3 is TGCGCCAGCAGTGCAACAGGGGCTGAAAAACTGTTTTTT.

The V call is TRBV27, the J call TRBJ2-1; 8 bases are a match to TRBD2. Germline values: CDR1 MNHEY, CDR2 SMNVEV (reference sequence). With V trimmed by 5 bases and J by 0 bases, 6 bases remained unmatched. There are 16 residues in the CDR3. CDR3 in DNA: TGTGCCAGCAGTGAGCAGAGCGGGGGCTCCTACAATGAGCAGTTCTTC. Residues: CASSEQSGGSYNEQFF.

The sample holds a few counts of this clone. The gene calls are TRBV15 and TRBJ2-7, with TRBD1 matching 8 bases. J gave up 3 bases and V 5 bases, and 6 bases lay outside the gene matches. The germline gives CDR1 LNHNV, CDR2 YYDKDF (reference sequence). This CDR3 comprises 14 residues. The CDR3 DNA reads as TGTGCCACCAGCCCCCGGGACAGGCACTACGAGCAGTACTTC. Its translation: CATSPRDRHYEQYF.

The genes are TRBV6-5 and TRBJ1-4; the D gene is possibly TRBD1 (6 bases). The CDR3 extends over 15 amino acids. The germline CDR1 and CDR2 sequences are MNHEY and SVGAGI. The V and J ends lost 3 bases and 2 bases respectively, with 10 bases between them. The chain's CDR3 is CASSYTGITNEKLFF. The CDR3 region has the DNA TGTGCCAGCAGTTATACAGGGATTACTAATGAAAAACTGTTTTTT.

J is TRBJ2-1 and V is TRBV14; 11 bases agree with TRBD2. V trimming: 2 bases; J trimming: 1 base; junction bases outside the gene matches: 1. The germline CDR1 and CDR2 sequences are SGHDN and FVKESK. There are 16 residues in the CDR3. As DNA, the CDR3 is TGTGCCAGCAGCCAACTAGCGGGGGGATCCTACAATGAGCAGTTCTTC. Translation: CASSQLAGGSYNEQFF.